The present T cell receptor (beta chain) was sequenced within a study of identical twins. Many counts were recorded for this clonotype. Its antigen is unknown. The CDR3 has 13 residues. V was shortened by 6 bases and J by 0 bases, with 5 bases between the two germline ends. Per the germline V gene, CDR1 is MNHNY and CDR2 is SVGAGI (reference sequence). Findings of the study overall: Alpha sequences out of frame and shared by twins had excess low generation probability.

TCRdb used MiXCR to reprocess the 5' RACE reads, holding one entry per CDR3 protein. The sample lists 200,000 to 250,000 distinct CDR3 sequences; less than 8% were seen once. This same sample was also part of a study on yellow fever vaccine responses in identical twins.

The gene calls are TRBV6-6 and TRBJ2-2; unclear D gene. This sequence was found in a woman aged 18-29 years in good health. The sequenced sample was memory (CD45RO+) T cells sorted from blood. CDR3 residues: CASRATNTGELFF. The CDR3 coding sequence is TGTGCCAGCAGAGCGACGAACACCGGGGAGCTGTTTTTT.